The 32 T cell receptor beta chains below all came from one sample that was sequenced in a study of regulatory T cells in long-lasting Graves disease. As to time point: persistent/refractory GD, antithyroid drugs over 5 years with positive TRAb. Preparation of the TCR library used RNA extracted from PBMCs. Through Arm-PCR of CDR3 regions and iRepertoire HTBI primers, TCR beta libraries were built. TCRdb reprocessed the multiplex PCR reads via MiXCR and lists one record per CDR3 protein. Among about 470,000 distinct CDR3 sequences listed, around 20% were seen once. This material consisted of peripheral blood mononuclear cells (PBMCs), taken when the disease was refractory, from a patient treated with antithyroid drugs. The receptors come from a female donor with Graves disease.

This clonotype has more than one count but fewer than ten. The V and J genes are TRBV6-2 or TRBV6-3 and TRBJ2-7; D tentatively fits TRBD1 or TRBD2 (5 bases each). The ends were cut back, 2 bases at V and 2 bases at J, with 10 bases in the middle. Germline V gives CDR1 MNHEY, CDR2 SVGEGT. The CDR3 length is 14 residues. CDR3: CASSYAGTTYEQYF. The CDR3 region has the DNA TGTGCCAGCAGTTACGCAGGGACGACCTACGAGCAGTACTTC.

The rearrangement uses TRBV6-5 and TRBJ2-7; 10 bases fit TRBD1. The CDR3 runs to 16 residues. V gave up 0 bases and J gave up 5 bases; unmatched junction bases: 7. The germline CDR1 and CDR2 sequences are MNHEY and SVGAGI. The CDR3: CASSYSGQGLGNEQYF. DNA for the CDR3: TGTGCCAGCAGTTACTCGGGACAGGGGTTAGGGAACGAGCAGTACTTC.

This clonotype has just a few counts. J is TRBJ1-2 and V is TRBV12-3 or TRBV12-4, with D perhaps matching TRBD1 (5 bases). V lost 1 base to trimming and J lost 7 bases, with 13 bases between them. CDR3 length: 14 amino acids. CDR3 sequence (DNA): TGTGCCAGCAGTTTAGGGGGACTCATGGCTGGCTACACCTTC. Protein product: CASSLGGLMAGYTF.

This clonotype was seen at least ten times. The J gene is TRBJ2-5, the V gene TRBV29-1; no clear D gene. CDR3 length: 14 residues. V was trimmed by 5 bases and J by 2 bases, leaving 15 bases between them. The germline V gene has CDR1 SQVTM and CDR2 ANQGSEA. CDR3 sequence (DNA): TGCAGCGTTCACCCACAGCTGATACAAGAGACCCAGTACTTC. The encoded protein is CSVHPQLIQETQYF. Together with reference TRBV29-1 and TRBJ2-5, the CDR3 gives the full variable domain: SAVISQKPSRDICQRGTSLTIQCQVDSQVTMMFWYRQQPGQSLTLIATANQGSEATYESGFVIDKFPISRPNLTFSTLTVSNMSPEDSSIYLCSVHPQLIQETQYFGPGTRLLVL.

The gene calls are TRBV27 and TRBJ2-2, with D maybe TRBD1 (7 bases). CDR1 and CDR2 (germline): MNHEY, SMNVEV (reference sequence). V shed 7 bases and J shed 5 bases, with 38 bases lying between them. The CDR3 is 22 amino acids. CDR3 sequence: CASTTIYPGQERARGTTGELFF. The CDR3 DNA reads TGTGCCAGCACCACAATCTATCCCGGACAGGAGCGGGCACGAGGTACTACCGGGGAGCTGTTTTTT.

This clonotype was counted many times. The chain combines TRBV10-3 with TRBJ2-7, with D perhaps matching TRBD1 (6 bases). The CDR3 spans 13 residues. V dropped 7 bases and J dropped 3 bases, with 13 bases sitting between them. Germline values: CDR1 ENHRY, CDR2 SYGVKD. The CDR3 DNA sequence: TGTGCCATCACAGGACAGATCAACTACGAGCAGTACTTC. This sequence encodes CAITGQINYEQYF.

The chain has TRBV9 and TRBJ2-2, with 8 nucleotides matching TRBD2. Germline CDR1 reads SGDLS; CDR2 reads YYNGEE. After removal of 0 bases from V and 7 bases from J, the junction contained 8 bases not matched to a gene. CDR3 length: 16 residues. The chain's CDR3 is CASSVGTSGRGGELFF. Written as DNA, the CDR3 is TGTGCCAGCAGCGTAGGTACTAGCGGCCGGGGCGGGGAGCTGTTTTTT.

This clonotype turned up a few times. V is TRBV6-5 and J is TRBJ1-2; 9 bases are shared with TRBD1. There are 16 residues in the CDR3. CDR1 is MNHEY and CDR2 is SVGAGI in the germline V gene. The J segment lost 4 bases and the V segment lost 0 bases, leaving 6 bases of the junction unmatched. The chain's CDR3 is CASSYSTTGGGYGYTF. The CDR3 DNA follows: TGTGCCAGCAGTTACTCAACAACAGGGGGCGGCTATGGCTACACCTTC.

This clonotype was seen at least ten times. The J gene is TRBJ2-7, the V gene TRBV12-3 or TRBV12-4, with TRBD2 as a possible D gene (6 bases). The CDR3 runs 15 residues. V lost 6 bases and J 1 base, leaving 16 bases between the germline ends. This CDR3 reads CASSPRGGISYEQYF. CDR3 nucleotide sequence: TGTGCCAGCAGCCCCCGGGGCGGGATTTCCTACGAGCAGTACTTC.

A single count supports this clonotype. A much larger clonotype is one base distant, so this may be a read error. The CDR3: CTSSMDRSTEAFF. For the CDR3, the DNA is TGTACCAGTAGTATGGACAGGAGCACTGAAGCTTTCTTT. This sequence joins TRBV19 and TRBJ1-1, with 7 bases identical to TRBD1. From germline, CDR1 is LNHDA and CDR2 SQIVND (reference sequence). The CDR3 is 13 residues long.

This clonotype showed up just a few times. The chain combines TRBV6-5 with TRBJ2-7, with D perhaps matching TRBD2 (5 bases). Germline V CDR1 and CDR2: MNHEY, SVGAGI. The CDR3 covers 13 residues. With 2 bases removed from V and 2 bases from J, the gap between germline ends came to 7 bases. CDR3 sequence reads: CASSYQLAYEQYF. The CDR3 DNA reads TGTGCCAGCAGTTACCAACTAGCCTACGAGCAGTACTTC.

This clonotype has a count of ten or more. The chain is built from TRBV9 and TRBJ2-5, with 9 nucleotides matching TRBD2. J was trimmed by 5 bases and V by 0 bases; bases with no gene match: 8. The CDR3 spans 16 residues. Germline V gene sequence: CDR1 SGDLS, CDR2 YYNGEE. CDR3 sequence: CASSVEAALAGETQYF. The CDR3 DNA reads as TGTGCCAGCAGCGTAGAGGCCGCGCTAGCGGGGGAGACCCAGTACTTC.

As to this clonotype: A junction boundary mismatches the germline segment, possibly from a read error. The CDR3 is CAWSFGFKGGGYEQHF. The CDR3 nucleotides are TGTGCCTGGAGTTTCGGGTTTAAGGGAGGGGGTTACGAGCAGCACTTC. The chain recombines TRBV30 with TRBJ2-7; maybe TRBD2 (7 bases). The CDR3 runs to 16 residues. Germline CDR1 reads GTSNPN; CDR2 reads SVGIG (reference sequence).

As for this clonotype: At one boundary the junction diverges from the germline segment, which might be a read error. The chain combines TRBV6-1 with TRBJ1-1, with 10 positions matching TRBD1. CDR3 length: 13 residues. Germline V lookup: CDR1 MNHNS, CDR2 SASEGT. The CDR3 reads CVSRWTGGTEAFF. CDR3 in DNA: TGTGTCAGCAGGTGGACAGGGGGCACTGAAGCTTTCTTT.

This clonotype was observed a few times. The chain employs TRBV12-3 or TRBV12-4 and TRBJ2-1; D is possibly TRBD1 or TRBD2 (5 bases each). Trimming removed 4 bases at V and 6 bases at J, with 19 bases between. This CDR3 spans 16 amino acids. This CDR3 reads CASSSGTESILNEQFF. The CDR3 DNA is TGTGCCAGCAGTTCTGGGACCGAGTCGATCCTCAATGAGCAGTTCTTC.

The sample holds one count of this clonotype. The chain couples TRBV2 to TRBJ1-1, with D maybe TRBD1 (6 bases). CDR3 length: 16 residues. The germline V and J ends were trimmed by 6 bases and 1 base, with 18 bases remaining between them. Germline V gives CDR1 SNHLY, CDR2 FYNNEI. CDR3 nucleotides: TGTGCCAGCAGCGTAGCCTCAGGGGACGCGAACACTGAAGCTTTCTTT. Translating gives CASSVASGDANTEAFF.

This clonotype was recorded a few times. V is TRBV14 and J is TRBJ1-2; TRBD1 agrees at 7 bases. Trimming cost V 0 bases and J 2 bases; bases outside gene matches: 6. The CDR3 totals 16 residues. Germline V gene sequence: CDR1 SGHDN, CDR2 FVKESK. The CDR3 reads CASSQDAHRGNYGYTF. Written as DNA, the CDR3 is TGTGCCAGCAGCCAAGATGCCCACAGGGGCAACTATGGCTACACCTTC. Complete variable domain (other parts from reference TRBV14 and TRBJ1-2): EAGVTQFPSHSVIEKGQTVTLRCDPISGHDNLYWYRRVMGKEIKFLLHFVKESKQDESGMPNNRFLAERTGGTYSTLKVQPAELEDSGVYFCASSQDAHRGNYGYTFGSGTRLTVV.

There are a few counts of this clonotype. J is TRBJ2-7 and V is TRBV6-2 or TRBV6-3; TRBD1 aligns across 9 bases. CDR3 size: 13 residues. Looked up from germline, CDR1 is MNHEY and CDR2 is SVGEGT. Trimming removed 4 bases from V and 7 bases from J; junction bases left unmatched: 5. The CDR3 loop is CASSLDRGWEQYF. In DNA, the CDR3 is TGTGCCAGCAGTTTGGACAGGGGCTGGGAGCAGTACTTC.

This clonotype was recorded at least ten times. The rearrangement uses TRBV19 and TRBJ2-7; possible D gene TRBD1, 5 bases. In germline, CDR1 is LNHDA, CDR2 SQIVND (reference sequence). The germline V and J ends were trimmed by 9 bases and 2 bases, with 14 bases remaining between them. This CDR3 is built from 13 residues. The DNA for the CDR3 is TGTGCCAGGCAGACAGACCAAGCCTACGAGCAGTACTTC. Translated, it gives CARQTDQAYEQYF.

This clonotype was seen repeatedly, ten times or more. The chain links TRBV28 to TRBJ2-7; TRBD2 is a possible D gene (6 bases). This CDR3 is 15 amino acids long. Germline values: CDR1 MDHEN, CDR2 SYDVKM. V gave up 5 bases and J gave up 0 bases, with 14 bases separating them. CDR3 sequence (DNA): TGTGCCAGCAGTCGACTAGTAACGAGCTCCTACGAGCAGTACTTC. It yields the protein CASSRLVTSSYEQYF.

Comments on this clonotype: This may come from a read error, since a much larger clone is one base off. The chain links TRBV6-1 to TRBJ1-2, with a weak D call TRBD1 (5 bases). The V and J ends lost 4 bases and 4 bases respectively, with 25 bases between them. CDR3 length equals 18 residues. CDR1 is MNHNS and CDR2 is SASEGT in the germline V gene. The CDR3 region is CASSVGVRGRVLSYGYTF. DNA of the CDR3: TGTGCCAGCAGTGTCGGTGTAAGGGGCCGCGTACTGTCCTATGGCTACACCTTC.

This clonotype was seen ten or more times. CDR3 sequence (DNA): TGCAGCGTGCAACTAGCGGGAGTGGTCGAGACCCAGTACTTC. Amino acid sequence: CSVQLAGVVETQYF. The chain combines TRBV29-1 with TRBJ2-5; 11 nucleotides line up with TRBD2. The ends lost 6 bases at V and 5 bases at J; junction bases unmatched: 8. The CDR3 is 14 residues long. Germline CDR1 reads SQVTM; CDR2 reads ANQGSEA.

The chain joins TRBV4-2 to TRBJ1-4; no definite D call. V shed 0 bases and J shed 1 base, with 9 bases lying between them. CDR3 length: 16 residues. Germline V gene data show CDR1 as LGHNA and CDR2 as YNFKEQ. The CDR3 protein is CASSQDLSQTNEKLFF. CDR3 nucleotides: TGTGCCAGCAGCCAAGATCTAAGTCAAACTAATGAAAAACTGTTTTTT.

The CDR3 protein is CAWSPGNVGSPLHF. DNA for the CDR3: TGTGCCTGGAGCCCAGGGAATGTTGGTTCACCCCTCCACTTT. The chain employs TRBV30 and TRBJ1-6; TRBD1 might be the D (5 bases). Germline CDR1 is GTSNPN and CDR2 is SVGIG (reference sequence). Trimming took 3 bases from V and 9 from J, leaving 15 bases between them. This CDR3 is built from 14 residues.

This clonotype was counted ten times or more. This chain joins TRBV11-2 and TRBJ2-7, with D perhaps TRBD2 (5 bases). CDR3 length equals 12 residues. CDR1 is SGHAT, CDR2 FQNNGV, per germline. V lost 3 bases and J 7 bases, leaving 10 bases between the germline ends. The DNA for the CDR3 is TGTGCCAGCAGCTTTCTTCCGGGAGAGCAGTACTTC. Translating it yields CASSFLPGEQYF.

This clonotype was seen at least ten times. This chain links TRBV28 with TRBJ2-7, with a weak D call TRBD1 (6 bases). The ends were cut back, 8 bases at V and 4 bases at J, with 24 bases in the middle. The V gene's germline CDR1 is MDHEN and CDR2 SYDVKM. The CDR3 is made up of 16 amino acids. The CDR3 DNA sequence: TGTGCCAGCGGCCCCAACTACTCAGGGGCCGAATACGAGCAGTACTTC. It is translated as CASGPNYSGAEYEQYF.

The chain combines TRBV4-3 with TRBJ2-5; a weak D match, TRBD2 (6 bases). Germline assignment: CDR1 LGHNA and CDR2 YSLEER. The CDR3 consists of 16 residues. With 1 base removed from V and 5 bases from J, the gap between germline ends came to 17 bases. The CDR3 region is CASSQGLGGGFETQYF. DNA of the CDR3: TGCGCCAGCAGCCAAGGTCTGGGAGGCGGGTTTGAGACCCAGTACTTC.

This clonotype was recorded at least ten times. The chain couples TRBV6-1 to TRBJ1-5; D is undetermined. V lost 6 bases to trimming and J lost 7 bases, with 16 bases between them. The CDR3 totals 14 residues. In germline, CDR1 is MNHNS, CDR2 SASEGT. Here the CDR3 reads CASRSRGVKQPQHF. Here the CDR3 DNA reads TGTGCCAGCAGGTCTCGGGGAGTAAAACAGCCCCAGCATTTT.

V gene TRBV9 combines with J gene TRBJ2-7, with D perhaps TRBD2 (5 bases). Germline CDR1 SGDLS, CDR2 YYNGEE. This CDR3 is 13 amino acids long. V was pared by 3 bases and J by 4 bases, with 11 bases between. The CDR3 here is CASSERAAYEQYF. The CDR3 DNA is TGTGCCAGCAGCGAGAGGGCCGCTTACGAGCAGTACTTC.

The chain employs TRBV19 and TRBJ2-2, with 8 bases lining up with TRBD2. The CDR3 totals 15 residues. J gave up 4 bases and V 5 bases, and 6 bases lay outside the gene matches. Germline V CDR1 and CDR2: LNHDA, SQIVND (reference sequence). CDR3 coding DNA: TGTGCCAGTAGTTACCCGGGAGGGGTCACCGGGGAGCTGTTTTTT. Its translation is CASSYPGGVTGELFF.

This clonotype was counted a single time. The chain combines TRBV11-2 with TRBJ1-2; D remains ambiguous. The CDR3 has 17 amino acids. The ends were cut back, 0 bases at V and 4 bases at J, with 18 bases in the middle. The germline gives CDR1 SGHAT, CDR2 FQNNGV. CDR3 sequence reads: CASSLDPGSEGLYGYTF. The CDR3 bases are TGTGCCAGCAGCTTAGACCCCGGCAGTGAGGGCCTCTATGGCTACACCTTC.

This clonotype was observed many times. The chain carries TRBV12-3 or TRBV12-4 and TRBJ1-4; 9 bases line up with TRBD1. The CDR3 consists of 15 residues. V was pared by 5 bases and J by 8 bases, with 9 bases of the junction left unmatched. CDR3 nucleotide sequence: TGTGCCAGCAGTCTCCTGGGACAGGGAGGAGAAAAACTGTTTTTT. Translating it yields CASSLLGQGGEKLFF.